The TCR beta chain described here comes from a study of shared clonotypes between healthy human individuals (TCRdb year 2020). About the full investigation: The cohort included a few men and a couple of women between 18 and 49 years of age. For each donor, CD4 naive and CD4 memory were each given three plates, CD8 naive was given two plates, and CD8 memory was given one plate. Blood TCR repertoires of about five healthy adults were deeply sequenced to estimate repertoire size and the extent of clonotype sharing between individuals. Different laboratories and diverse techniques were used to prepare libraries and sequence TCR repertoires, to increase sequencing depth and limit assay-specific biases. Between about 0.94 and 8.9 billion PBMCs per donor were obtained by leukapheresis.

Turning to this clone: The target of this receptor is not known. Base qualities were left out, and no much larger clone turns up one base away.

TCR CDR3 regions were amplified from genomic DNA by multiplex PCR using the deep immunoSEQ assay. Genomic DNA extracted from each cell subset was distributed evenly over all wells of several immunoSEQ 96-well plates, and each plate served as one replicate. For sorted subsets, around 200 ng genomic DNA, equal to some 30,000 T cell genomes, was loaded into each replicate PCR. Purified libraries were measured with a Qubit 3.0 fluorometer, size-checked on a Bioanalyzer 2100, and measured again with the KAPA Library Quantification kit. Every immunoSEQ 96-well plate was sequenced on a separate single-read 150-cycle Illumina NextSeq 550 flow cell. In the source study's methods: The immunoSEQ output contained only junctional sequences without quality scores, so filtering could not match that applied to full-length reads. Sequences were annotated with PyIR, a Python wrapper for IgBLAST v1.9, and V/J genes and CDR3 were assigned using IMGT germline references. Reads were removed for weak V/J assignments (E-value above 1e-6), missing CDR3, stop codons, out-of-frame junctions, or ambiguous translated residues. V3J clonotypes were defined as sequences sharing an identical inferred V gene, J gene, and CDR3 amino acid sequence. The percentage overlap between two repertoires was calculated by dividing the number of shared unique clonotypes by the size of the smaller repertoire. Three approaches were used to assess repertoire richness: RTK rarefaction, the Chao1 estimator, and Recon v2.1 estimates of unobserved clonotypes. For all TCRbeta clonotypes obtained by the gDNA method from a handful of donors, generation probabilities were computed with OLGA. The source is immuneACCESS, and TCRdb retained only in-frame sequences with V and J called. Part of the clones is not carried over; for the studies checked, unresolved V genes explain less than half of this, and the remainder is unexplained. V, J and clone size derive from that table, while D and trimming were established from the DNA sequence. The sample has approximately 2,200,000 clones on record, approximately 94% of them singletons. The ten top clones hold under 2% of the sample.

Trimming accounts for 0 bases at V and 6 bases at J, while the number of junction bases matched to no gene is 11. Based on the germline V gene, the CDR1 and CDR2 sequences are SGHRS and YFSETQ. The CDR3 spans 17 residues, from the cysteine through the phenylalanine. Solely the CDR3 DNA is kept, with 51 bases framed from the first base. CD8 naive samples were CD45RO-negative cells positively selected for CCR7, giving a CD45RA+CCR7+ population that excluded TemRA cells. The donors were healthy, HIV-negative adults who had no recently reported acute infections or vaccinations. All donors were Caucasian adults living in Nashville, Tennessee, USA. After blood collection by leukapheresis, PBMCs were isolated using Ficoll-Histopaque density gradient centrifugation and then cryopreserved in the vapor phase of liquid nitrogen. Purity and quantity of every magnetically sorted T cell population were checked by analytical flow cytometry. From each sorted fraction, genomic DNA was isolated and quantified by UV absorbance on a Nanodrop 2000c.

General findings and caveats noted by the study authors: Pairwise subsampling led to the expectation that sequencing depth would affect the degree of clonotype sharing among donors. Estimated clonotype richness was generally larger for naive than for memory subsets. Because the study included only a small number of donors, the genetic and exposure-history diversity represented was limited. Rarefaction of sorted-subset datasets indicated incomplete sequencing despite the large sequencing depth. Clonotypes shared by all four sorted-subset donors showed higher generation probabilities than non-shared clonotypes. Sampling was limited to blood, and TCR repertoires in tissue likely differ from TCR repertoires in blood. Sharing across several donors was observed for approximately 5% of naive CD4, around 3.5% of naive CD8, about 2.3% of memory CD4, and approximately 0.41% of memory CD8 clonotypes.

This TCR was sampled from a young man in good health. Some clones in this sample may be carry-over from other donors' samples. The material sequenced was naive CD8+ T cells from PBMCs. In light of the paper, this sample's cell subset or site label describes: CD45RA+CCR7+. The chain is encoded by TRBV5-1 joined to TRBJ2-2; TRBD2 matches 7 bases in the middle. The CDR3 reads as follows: CASSLAMGGTDAGELFF. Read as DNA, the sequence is TGCGCCAGCAGCTTGGCCATGGGAGGGACCGACGCCGGGGAGCTGTTTTTT.